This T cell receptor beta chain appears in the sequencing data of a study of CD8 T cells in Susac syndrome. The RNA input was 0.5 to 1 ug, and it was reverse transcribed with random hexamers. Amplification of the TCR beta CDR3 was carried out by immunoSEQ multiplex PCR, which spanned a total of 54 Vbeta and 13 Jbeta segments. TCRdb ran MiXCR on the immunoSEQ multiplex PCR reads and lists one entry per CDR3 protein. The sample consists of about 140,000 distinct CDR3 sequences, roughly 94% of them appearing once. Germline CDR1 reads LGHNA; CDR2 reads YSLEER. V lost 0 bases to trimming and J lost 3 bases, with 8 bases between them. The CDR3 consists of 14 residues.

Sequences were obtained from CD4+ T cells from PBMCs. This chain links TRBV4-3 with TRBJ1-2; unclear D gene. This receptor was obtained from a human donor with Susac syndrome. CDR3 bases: TGCGCCAGCAGCCAAGAAGACCCTCACTATGGCTACACCTTC. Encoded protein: CASSQEDPHYGYTF.